The sequence of this TCR beta chain was determined in a study of T cell repertoires in cytomegalovirus infection. Study as a whole: Signatures in public TCR beta sequences pointed to both CMV infection and matching HLA type. Study-wide findings and caveats: Summed frequency of shared TCR beta families picked out CMV carriers who also had the relevant HLA. What dominated the ex vivo response were HLA-C-restricted CMV-specific TCR beta clonotypes.

A word on this clonotype: Its antigen is undetermined. The junction does not match germline at one end; this may be a read error.

Germline values: CDR1 SGHNT, CDR2 YENEEA. This CDR3 is built from 14 residues. MiXCR, run by TCRdb on the reads, gives a single entry per CDR3 protein. The repertoire has more than 350,000 distinct CDR3 sequences, about 33% of them found once; the top ten carry roughly 15%. The sequence derives from a human donor in good health (CMV status not recorded). Some clones in this sample may be carry-over from other donors' samples. The sequenced material came from PBMCs. V and J are TRBV11-3 and TRBJ2-5, with 7 bases lining up with TRBD2. CDR3: CAISSGGYQETQYF. In DNA, the CDR3 is TGTGCCATCAGCTCCGGGGGGTACCAAGAGACCCAGTACTTC.